This is a list of T cell receptor beta chains from one sample in a study of CD8+ T cells in alopecia areata. Sequencing was performed with immunoSEQ multiplex PCR; in TCRdb, only in-frame clones are kept and a portion is missing. The top ten hold approximately 6.6% of the sample, which has roughly 150,000 clones, roughly 50% seen once. Input material: CD4+ T cells sorted from blood. The origin of the receptors is a human donor with alopecia areata. Each CDR3 is given with its conserved first and last residue. A D gene is named only where the DNA matches it firmly. Not every row has a clone size; where given, it reads once, few, many or a size class.

TRBV7-9	TRBJ2-7	NA	few	CASSPAPQGLDEQYF	TGTGCCAGCAGCCCAGCTCCGCAGGGTCTCGACGAGCAGTACTTC
TRBV5-1	TRBJ2-7	TRBD2	NA	CASSAGTSGRVPYEQYF	TGCGCCAGCAGCGCCGGGACTAGCGGGAGGGTCCCCTACGAGCAGTACTTC
TRBV10-3	TRBJ2-2	NA	few	CAIKGAPGLEWNTGELFF	TGTGCCATCAAGGGGGCTCCGGGACTAGAGTGGAACACCGGGGAGCTGTTTTTT
TRBV18	TRBJ1-2	NA	NA	CASSVGEYGYTF	TGTGCCAGCTCAGTCGGAGAATATGGCTACACCTTC
TRBV7-9	TRBJ2-7	NA	NA	CASSQGNGVAQYF	TGTGCCAGCAGCCAAGGTAATGGCGTGGCGCAGTACTTC
TRBV30	TRBJ2-5	NA	NA	CACGQRRKETQYF	TGTGCCTGCGGACAGAGGCGTAAAGAGACCCAGTACTTC
TRBV19	TRBJ2-1	NA	NA	CASSIQAISSYNEQFF	TGTGCCAGTAGTATCCAAGCGATCAGCTCCTACAATGAGCAGTTCTTC
TRBV5-4	TRBJ2-3	TRBD2	few	CASSLKTSGRTDTQYF	TGTGCCAGCAGCTTGAAGACTAGCGGGAGAACAGATACGCAGTATTTT
TRBV28	TRBJ1-1	NA	few	CASSLRNTEAFF	TGTGCCAGCAGTTTGAGGAACACTGAAGCTTTCTTT
TRBV20-1	TRBJ2-5	NA	NA	CSRSATETQYF	TGCAGCCGGTCCGCCACCGAGACCCAGTACTTC
TRBV6-5	TRBJ1-5	NA	NA	CASSNGIDNQPQHF	TGTGCCAGCAGCAACGGGATTGACAATCAGCCCCAGCATTTT
TRBV29-1	TRBJ2-7	NA	NA	CSVGSSYEQYF	TGCAGCGTGGGGAGTTCCTACGAGCAGTACTTC
TRBV29-1	TRBJ2-5	NA	few	CSVVSTYQETQYF	TGCAGCGTTGTGAGTACATATCAAGAGACCCAGTACTTC